These T cell receptor beta chains were read from a single sample in a study of T cell responses to AZD1222 COVID-19 vaccine. Some clones are missing from TCRdb's copy, which holds only in-frame ones; the method was immunoSEQ multiplex PCR. The data contain 130,000 or so clones, 80% to 95% of them singletons. Here the sequenced sample was peripheral blood, taken on day 0 of MenACWY control vaccination. The receptors here all came from an adult in good health. Each CDR3 is given with its conserved first and last residue. D genes are given only for firm matches. Size values are once, few and many counts, or a class for expanded clones, and some rows have none.

v_call,j_call,d_call,clone_size,cdr3_nt,cdr3_aa
TRBV7-9,TRBJ1-1,-,few,TGTGCCAGCAGCGTGCAGGGTTACACTGAAGCTTTCTTT,CASSVQGYTEAFF
TRBV14,TRBJ2-7,TRBD2,-,TGTGCCAGCAGCCCTCCCGGACTAGCGCAGAGCTCCTACGAGCAGTACTTC,CASSPPGLAQSSYEQYF
TRBV5-1,TRBJ2-5,TRBD2,-,TGCGCCAGCAGCTCGGCTAGCGGGACTAAGGAGACCCAGTACTTC,CASSSASGTKETQYF
TRBV29-1,TRBJ2-1,-,few,TGCAGCGTTGAGCGGGGCGTCTACAATGAGCAGTTCTTC,CSVERGVYNEQFF
TRBV6-5,TRBJ1-2,TRBD1,once,TGTGCCAGCAGTTACGCAGAGGGGGCAGTTCTCACCTTC,CASSYAEGAVLTF
TRBV28,TRBJ2-7,TRBD2,-,TGTGCCAGCAGTTTGCTAGCGGGAGAGGAGAGGCAGTACTTC,CASSLLAGEERQYF
TRBV5-4,TRBJ1-1,-,-,TGTGCCAGCAGCCCCATGGGCGGCATGAACACTGAAGCTTTCTTT,CASSPMGGMNTEAFF
TRBV25-1,TRBJ1-2,-,-,TGTGCCAGCAGTGAATCCCGCGGCTACACCTTC,CASSESRGYTF
TRBV7-8,TRBJ1-1,-,-,TGTGCCAGCAGCGTTAGGACAGCCTCGGGCACTGAAGCTTTCTTT,CASSVRTASGTEAFF
TRBV6-2/TRBV6-3,TRBJ2-1,TRBD2,-,TGTGCCAGCAGTAGAACTTTAAGCGGGGGCAGCTCCTACAATGAGCAGTTCTTC,CASSRTLSGGSSYNEQFF
TRBV5-6,TRBJ2-3,TRBD1,-,TGTGCCAGCAGCTTTTACAGGGGTTCGACAGATACGCAGTATTTT,CASSFYRGSTDTQYF
TRBV4-3,TRBJ1-1,TRBD1,few,TGCGCCAGCAGCCAAGATTACCAGGGGGGCACTGAAGCTTTCTTT,CASSQDYQGGTEAFF
TRBV24-1,TRBJ1-2,-,-,TGTGCCACCAGTGTTGGCGGCACGTATGGCTACACCTTC,CATSVGGTYGYTF
TRBV27,TRBJ2-3,-,once,TGTGCCAGCAGTTTTCGCGGGGCAGATACGCAGTATTTT,CASSFRGADTQYF
TRBV19,TRBJ1-5,TRBD1,-,TGTGCCAGTAGTACAGACCTAAAACAGGGGAATAGCAATCAGCCCCAGCATTTT,CASSTDLKQGNSNQPQHF
TRBV5-1,TRBJ1-2,-,-,TGCGCCAGCAGCTTGACAGCCCCCTGGGACTATGGCTACACCTTC,CASSLTAPWDYGYTF
TRBV6-5,TRBJ1-6,-,-,TGTGCCAGCATTCCCCGAAGGGGGAATTCACCCCTCCACTTT,CASIPRRGNSPLHF
TRBV5-1,TRBJ1-6,TRBD1,-,TGCGCCAGCAGCTCCGGGACAGTTAATTCACCCCTCCACTTT,CASSSGTVNSPLHF
TRBV14,TRBJ2-3,-,-,TGTGCCAGCAGCCAAGATAGGGGTTTCACAGATACGCAGTATTTT,CASSQDRGFTDTQYF
TRBV19,TRBJ1-4,-,-,TGTGCCAGTAGTCCTCAAGGGCTGTCGGCAACTAATGAAAAACTGTTTTTT,CASSPQGLSATNEKLFF
TRBV19,TRBJ1-2,TRBD1,-,TGTGCCAGTAGTGGACAGGGTATCGCTGGCTACACCTTC,CASSGQGIAGYTF
TRBV6-1,TRBJ1-5,-,-,TGTGCCAGCAGGGACAGTATTGGGCCCAATCAGCCCCAGCATTTT,CASRDSIGPNQPQHF
TRBV28,TRBJ1-5,-,-,TGTGCCAGCAGCCCATGGGGGTCGCATCAGCCCCAGCATTTT,CASSPWGSHQPQHF
TRBV5-6,TRBJ2-1,-,-,TGTGCCAGCAGCAGCCTAGTCACTACCGGTGAGCAGTTCTTC,CASSSLVTTGEQFF
TRBV7-8,TRBJ2-7,-,-,TGTGCCAGCAGCTTCCGGCAGGCCCTCGGAGAGCAGTACTTC,CASSFRQALGEQYF
TRBV6-1,TRBJ1-2,TRBD1,-,TGTGCCAGCAGTGAGACAGGGGGCGGACGTGGGGATACCTTC,CASSETGGGRGDTF
TRBV2,TRBJ1-5,-,-,TGTGCCAGCAAAGGGACGGCCAGCAATCAGCCCCAGCATTTT,CASKGTASNQPQHF
TRBV6-5,TRBJ1-6,-,once,TGTGCCAGCAGGAGAATAGGAAGTTCACCCCTCCACTTT,CASRRIGSSPLHF
TRBV7-2,TRBJ2-5,-,once,TGTGCCAGCAGCTTAGCGGGGGGGCTTGTAGAGACCCAGTACTTC,CASSLAGGLVETQYF
TRBV3-1/TRBV3-2,TRBJ1-1,TRBD1,-,TGTGCCAGCAGCCCTTGGGACAGGGGGCAAACTGAAGCTTTCTTT,CASSPWDRGQTEAFF
TRBV6-2/TRBV6-3,TRBJ1-1,-,-,TGTGCCAGCAGCACACAGGGCAACACTGAAGCTTTCTTT,CASSTQGNTEAFF
TRBV28,TRBJ1-2,-,-,TGTGCCAGCAGTTCCCGGGGCTACACCTTC,CASSSRGYTF
TRBV3-1/TRBV3-2,TRBJ2-1,-,-,TGTGCCAGCAGCCAAGCAGGGAATGAGCAGTTCTTC,CASSQAGNEQFF
TRBV20-1,TRBJ2-1,TRBD2,-,TGCAGTGCTAGTCAGATGGCGGGAGGCTCCTACAATGAGCAGTTCTTC,CSASQMAGGSYNEQFF
TRBV3-1/TRBV3-2,TRBJ2-1,-,-,TGTGCCAGCAGCCAAGAAGATCGGACAGAGGCCTACAATGAGCAGTTCTTC,CASSQEDRTEAYNEQFF
TRBV5-1,TRBJ2-3,TRBD2,-,TGCGCCAGCTGCGTAGGACTAGCGGGGGTAAGGTTCACAGATACGCAGTATTTT,CASCVGLAGVRFTDTQYF